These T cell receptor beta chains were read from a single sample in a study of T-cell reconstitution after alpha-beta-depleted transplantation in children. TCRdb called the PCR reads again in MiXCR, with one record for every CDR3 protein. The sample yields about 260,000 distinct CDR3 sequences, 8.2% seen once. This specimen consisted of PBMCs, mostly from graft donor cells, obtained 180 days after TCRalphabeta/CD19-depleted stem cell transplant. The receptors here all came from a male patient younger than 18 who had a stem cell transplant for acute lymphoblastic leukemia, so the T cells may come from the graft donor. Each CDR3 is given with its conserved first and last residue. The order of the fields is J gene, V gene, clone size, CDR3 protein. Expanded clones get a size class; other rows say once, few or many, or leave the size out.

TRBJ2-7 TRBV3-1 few CASSQDRPSGTYEQYF
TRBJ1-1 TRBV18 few CASSPLGGENTEAFF
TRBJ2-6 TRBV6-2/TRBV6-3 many CASSYGTNVLTF
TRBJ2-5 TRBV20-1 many CSPQGGETQYF
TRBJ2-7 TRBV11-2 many CAVSQFQGAHAYEQYF
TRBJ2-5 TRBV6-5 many CASSSRSRTETQYF
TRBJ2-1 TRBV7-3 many CASGGGAPGEQFF
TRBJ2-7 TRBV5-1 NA CASSQYSSGRAGEQYF
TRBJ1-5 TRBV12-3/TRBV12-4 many CASSSQNPNAYSNQPQHF
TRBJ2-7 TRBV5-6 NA CASSFPPGVLNEQYF
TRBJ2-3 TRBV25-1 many CASSVGQGPDTQYF
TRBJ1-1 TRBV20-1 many CSARQGRNEAFF
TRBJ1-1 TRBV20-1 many CSATGGTNTEAFF
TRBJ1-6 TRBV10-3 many CAISVTGPPSNSPLHF
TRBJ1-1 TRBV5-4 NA CASSLGWLANTEAFF
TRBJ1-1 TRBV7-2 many CASSPVGTGWTEAFF
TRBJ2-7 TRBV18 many CASSPQPGSHEQYF
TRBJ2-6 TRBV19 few CASTLQGSGANVLTF
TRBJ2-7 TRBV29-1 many CSVVGLSTYEQYF
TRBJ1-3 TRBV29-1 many CSVEIRGPTGREPNTIYF
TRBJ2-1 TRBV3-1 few CASSQDGVSAFF
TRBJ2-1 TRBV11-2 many CASSLDSSSGGASYNLQFF
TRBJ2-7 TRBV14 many CASSQDLGVTYEQYF
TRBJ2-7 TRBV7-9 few CASSLRQGEQYF
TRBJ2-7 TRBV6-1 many CASRGTGLPGEQYF
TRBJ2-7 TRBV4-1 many CASSQGLGAGEQYF
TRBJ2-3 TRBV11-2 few CASSFPRTSGKRIDLDTQYF
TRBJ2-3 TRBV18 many CASSPPGVADTQYF
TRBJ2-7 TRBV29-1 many CSVEGNNYEQYF
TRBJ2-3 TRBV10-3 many CAISDVRTSANTQYF
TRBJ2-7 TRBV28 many CASRSSGTGGHEQYF
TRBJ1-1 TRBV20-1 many CSASVHSEAFF
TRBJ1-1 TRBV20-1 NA CSARTPRAGMNTEAFF
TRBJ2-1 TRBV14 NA CASSHPTGTSSYNEQFF
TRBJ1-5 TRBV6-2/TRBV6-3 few CASSLYRGQKGNQPQHF
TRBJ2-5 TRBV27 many CASKGLQLQETQYF
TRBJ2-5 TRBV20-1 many CSASPIETQYF
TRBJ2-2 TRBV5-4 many CASSLEGSSGLNTGELFF
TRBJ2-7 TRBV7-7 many CASSLQGTLSYEQYF
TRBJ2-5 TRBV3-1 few CASSQAIQETQYF